Given below is one T cell receptor (beta chain) in context. Its antigen is as yet unknown. Naive CD8 isolation took CD45RO-negative cells positively selected for CCR7 and excluded terminally differentiated effector memory CD45RA+ cells. Some clones are missing from TCRdb's copy, which holds only in-frame ones; the method was immunoSEQ multiplex PCR. The profile shows more than 2 million clones, about 94% of them singletons. This sample was taken from a study of shared clonotypes between healthy human individuals. At the level of the study: Donors had three CD4 naive, three CD4 memory, two CD8 naive and one CD8 memory plate apiece.

The study, taken as a whole, reports: Compared with memory subsets, naive subsets generally had larger estimated richness. Sampling was confined to blood; repertoires within tissues likely differ.

Input material: naive CD8+ T cells sorted from blood. This clonotype was obtained from a man aged 18 to 29 in good health.

CDR3 nucleotides: TGCGCCAGCAGCCAACTCGAAGGAGGGGGACTAGCTTACCACGAGCAGTACTTC. This translates into CASSQLEGGGLAYHEQYF. The chain uses TRBV4-1 and TRBJ2-7, with TRBD2 matching over 9 bases. Germline assignment: CDR1 MGHRA and CDR2 YSYEKL. This CDR3 has 18 residues. V shed 2 bases, J shed 5 bases, and the junction held 16 bases outside the gene matches.